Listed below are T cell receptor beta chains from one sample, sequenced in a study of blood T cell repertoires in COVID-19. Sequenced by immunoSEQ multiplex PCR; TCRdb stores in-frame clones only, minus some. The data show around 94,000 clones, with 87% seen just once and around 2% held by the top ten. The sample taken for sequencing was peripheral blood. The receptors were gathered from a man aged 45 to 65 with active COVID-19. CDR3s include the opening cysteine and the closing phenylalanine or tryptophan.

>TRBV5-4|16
CASSSLAGGVTGELFF
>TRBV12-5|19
CASGLDLHGFDRWTGELFF
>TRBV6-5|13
CASSRGRKDTQYF
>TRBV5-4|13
CASSLSSIGEQYF
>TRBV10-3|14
CAISGTGVNGEAFF
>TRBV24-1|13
CATSREPNNEQFF
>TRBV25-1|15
CASSEFALNTGELFF
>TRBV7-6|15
CASSQVTGNRPGAFF
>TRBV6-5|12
CASSSLTDTQYF
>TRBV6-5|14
CASSLQGSHQPQHF
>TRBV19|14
CASSMTGTNEKLFF
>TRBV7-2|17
CASSLGSTSGGQGRKFF
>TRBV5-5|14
CASSRPDSPAEQYF
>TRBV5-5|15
CASSFSGTSGYEQYF
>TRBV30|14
CAWSPGGVRGGYTF
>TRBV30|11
CAWDRGYEQYF
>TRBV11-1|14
CASSPQGGNTEAFF
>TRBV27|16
CASSPGLAPYTDTQYF
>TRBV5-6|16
CASSLDPHQGHYGYTF
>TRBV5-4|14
CASKGRDSGYGYTF
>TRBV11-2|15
CASSSITGSLYEQYF
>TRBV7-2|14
CASSLVVEPSQAFF
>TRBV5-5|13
CASSRWEGYGYTF
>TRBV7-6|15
CASSLGGSAYEKLFF
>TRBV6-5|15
CASRDPGTTTDTQYF
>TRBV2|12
CASRRVNTEAFF
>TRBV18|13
CASSTLRETEAFF
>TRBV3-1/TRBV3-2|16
CASSQDLRDSPGELFF